Below are 11 T cell receptor beta chains sequenced from a single sample in a study of control samples from healthy donors and cancer patients. TCRdb's copy holds only in-frame clones and misses some; the assay was immunoSEQ multiplex PCR. The table records some 100,000 clones, around nine tenths of them present only once. Sequenced sample: blood. The receptors here all came from a man in his thirties or forties in good health.

The rearrangement links TRBV5-1 to TRBJ2-3; 16 bases fit TRBD2. Germline V lookup: CDR1 SGHRS, CDR2 YFSETQ. This CDR3 contains 17 residues. V shed 4 bases and J 4 bases; nucleotides not matched to a gene: 6. CDR3 bases: TGCGCCAGCAGCCGGGGACTAGCGGGAGGGCCGGCAGATACGCAGTATTTT. Its translation: CASSRGLAGGPADTQYF. Full variable domain (remainder filled in from reference TRBV5-1 and TRBJ2-3): KAGVTQTPRYLIKTRGQQVTLSCSPISGHRSVSWYQQTPGQGLQFLFEYFSETQRNKGNFPGRFSGRQFSNSRSEMNVSTLELGDSALYLCASSRGLAGGPADTQYFGPGTRLTVL.

In its sample, this clone was seen a few times. Sequence at one end of the junction differs from germline and may be a read error. The V and J genes are TRBV11-1 and TRBJ2-5, with a possible D match to TRBD2 (5 bases). CDR1 is SGHAT, CDR2 FQDESV, per germline (reference sequence). The CDR3 runs 13 residues. Written as DNA, the CDR3 is TGTGCCAGCAGTTTAGCGTTACAAGAGACCCAGTACTTC. Its translation: CASSLALQETQYF.

The V call is TRBV5-5, the J call TRBJ1-1, with D hard to call. Germline lookup yields CDR1 SGHKS and CDR2 YYEKEE (reference sequence). Trimming pared 2 bases from V and 1 base from J, leaving 9 bases between. This CDR3 has 14 amino acids. CDR3 nucleotide sequence: TGTGCCAGCAGCTTTGAGGTAGGGAACACTGAAGCTTTCTTT. It encodes CASSFEVGNTEAFF.

The chain recombines TRBV5-6 with TRBJ1-1, with D possibly being TRBD1 (5 bases). V was shortened by 0 bases and J by 2 bases, with 11 bases between the two germline ends. CDR1 and CDR2 (germline): SGHDT, YYEEEE. The CDR3 has 15 amino acids. The CDR3 loop reads CASSLGPGVNTEAFF. The DNA of the CDR3 is TGTGCCAGCAGCTTGGGCCCGGGGGTAAACACTGAAGCTTTCTTT. The variable domain in full, with the rest retrieved from reference TRBV5-6 and TRBJ1-1, is DAGVTQSPTHLIKTRGQQVTLRCSPKSGHDTVSWYQQALGQGPQFIFQYYEEEERQRGNFPDRFSGHQFPNYSSELNVNALLLGDSALYLCASSLGPGVNTEAFFGQGTRLTVV.

The chain couples TRBV27 to TRBJ1-6, with D possibly being TRBD1 (5 bases). CDR3 size: 17 residues. V gave up 1 base and J gave up 0 bases, with 10 bases separating them. Germline loops: CDR1 MNHEY, CDR2 SMNVEV (reference sequence). CDR3 DNA sequence: TGTGCCAGCAGTTTATGGGCAGGGAGCTCCTATAATTCACCCCTCCACTTT. Its translation is CASSLWAGSSYNSPLHF.

This chain joins TRBV2 and TRBJ2-1; 11 bases are a match to TRBD1. This CDR3 spans 15 amino acids. Looked up from germline, CDR1 is SNHLY and CDR2 is FYNNEI. V dropped 5 bases and J dropped 3; count of bases not matched to a gene: 3. Here the CDR3 reads CASSSGTGGYNEQFF. CDR3 sequence (DNA): TGTGCCAGCAGTTCCGGGACAGGGGGCTACAATGAGCAGTTCTTC.

The chain has TRBV7-9 and TRBJ2-1; 11 nucleotides match TRBD2. The CDR3 spans 15 residues. Germline CDR1 reads SEHNR; CDR2 reads FQNEAQ (reference sequence). After removal of 5 bases from V and 8 bases from J, the junction contained 8 bases not matched to a gene. CDR3 residues: CASSATSGSFDEQFF. DNA for the CDR3: TGTGCCAGCAGCGCCACTAGCGGGAGCTTTGATGAGCAGTTCTTC.

The V and J genes are TRBV28 and TRBJ2-1; no clear D. The V gene's germline CDR1 is MDHEN and CDR2 SYDVKM. The CDR3 contains 13 residues. Between the trimmed V and J ends, which lost 3 bases and 5 bases, there was a span of 8 bases. The CDR3 DNA reads as TGTGCCAGCAGTTTTTACCGGGACAATGAGCAGTTCTTC. Its translation is CASSFYRDNEQFF.

This chain uses TRBV12-5 with TRBJ2-7; D is possibly TRBD2 (5 bases). V was shortened by 5 bases and J by 4 bases, with 6 bases between the two germline ends. The CDR3 covers 11 residues. The germline V gene encodes CDR1 LGHNT and CDR2 FRNRAP. The CDR3 coding sequence is TGTGCTAGTGGTCGGAGGTACGAGCAGTACTTC. Protein product: CASGRRYEQYF.

V usage is TRBV27 and J usage is TRBJ2-2; TRBD2 agrees at 15 bases. Germline-derived CDR1 and CDR2 are MNHEY and SMNVEV (reference sequence). With V trimmed by 4 bases and J by 4 bases, 7 bases remained unmatched. The CDR3 is made up of 18 amino acids. CDR3: CASSSPGLAGGSTGELFF. CDR3 sequence (DNA): TGTGCCAGCAGTTCCCCGGGACTAGCGGGAGGCAGCACCGGGGAGCTGTTTTTT.

V usage is TRBV4-3 and J usage is TRBJ2-5; 11 positions agree with TRBD2. Germline-derived CDR1 and CDR2 are LGHNA and YSLEER. There are 16 residues in the CDR3. After removal of 4 bases from V and 5 bases from J, the junction contained 9 bases not matched to a gene. In nucleotides, the CDR3 is TGCGCCAGCAGCCCAACTAGCGGGGGCGTGGGGGAGACCCAGTACTTC. This sequence encodes CASSPTSGGVGETQYF.